This paragraph covers one TCR beta chain sequence. Its antigen is still unknown. The germline gene is not matched at one end of the junction; a read error may be the cause. The entry originates in a study of cytomegalovirus exposure and HLA in healthy donors. Study-wide results and limits: As was reported, the classifier diagnosed cytomegalovirus status with high specificity and sensitivity.

The CDR3 extends over 12 amino acids. Germline V gives CDR1 MNHEY, CDR2 SMNVEV (reference sequence). The approximately 120-subject validation cohort, separate from the 666-subject first cohort, included the donors. This table comes from immunoSEQ multiplex PCR, and its TCRdb copy is limited to in-frame clones, with some not included. This sample has tens of thousands of clones, with around 96% found just once. This sequence joins TRBV27 and TRBJ2-5; D remains unclear. The clonotype was recovered from a man in his late teens or twenties in good health and CMV-seropositive. The sample consisted of PBMCs. CDR3 protein: CASSDSGETQYF. CDR3 coding DNA: TGCGCCAGCAGTGATTCCGGAGAGACCCAGTACTTC.